The 27 T cell receptor beta chains given below trace back to one sample, sequenced in a study of beta chain features in type 1 diabetes. All of the isolated RNA was reverse transcribed, so expressed TCRB transcripts were sequenced. The protocol was immunoSEQ multiplex PCR, while the TCRdb copy is restricted to in-frame clones and leaves out a portion. In the table there are around 140,000 clones, 8% to 13% of which are singletons. The specimen was naive CD4+ T cells from blood. All receptors derive from a young man in good health.

The V call is TRBV11-1, the J call TRBJ2-3; tentatively, D is TRBD2 (5 bases). The length of the CDR3 is 14 residues. Trimming took off 3 bases at V and 2 bases at J, with 9 bases between the two ends. Germline CDR1 and CDR2: SGHAT and FQDESV (reference sequence). CDR3 nucleotides: TGTGCCAGCAGCTTGGAGCGGTTCACAGATACGCAGTATTTT. Its translation: CASSLERFTDTQYF.

This clone appeared many times. The CDR3 loop is CASSWRPSTDTQYF. DNA of the CDR3: TGTGCCAGCAGTTGGAGGCCTAGCACAGATACGCAGTATTTT. V and J are TRBV28 and TRBJ2-3; TRBD2 might be the D (5 bases). The CDR3 spans 14 residues. Trimming left V 4 bases short and J 0 bases short, with 8 bases between. CDR1 and CDR2 (germline): MDHEN, SYDVKM.

The rearrangement joins TRBV2 to TRBJ2-2; the D gene is possibly TRBD1 (6 bases). The germline V and J ends were trimmed by 7 bases and 2 bases, with 17 bases remaining between them. Germline V CDR1 and CDR2: SNHLY, FYNNEI. The CDR3 contains 16 residues. The DNA of the CDR3 is TGTGCCAGCAACAGTCGGCAGGGGCCCAACACCGGGGAGCTGTTTTTT. Amino acid sequence: CASNSRQGPNTGELFF.

The chain uses TRBV14 and TRBJ1-1; perhaps TRBD1 as D (6 bases). This CDR3 region has 15 residues. Germline V gene sequence: CDR1 SGHDN, CDR2 FVKESK. V was cut by 2 bases and J by 4 bases, with 14 bases left in between. CDR3 sequence reads: CASSQFNRVSTEAFF. CDR3 bases: TGTGCCAGCAGCCAATTTAACAGGGTGAGCACTGAAGCTTTCTTT.

This clone turned up a few times. This CDR3 is CASSEGHGAEAFF. CDR3 nucleotides: TGTGCCAGCAGTGAAGGTCACGGGGCTGAAGCTTTCTTT. The chain combines TRBV2 with TRBJ1-1; D gene ambiguous. The CDR3 length is 13 residues. The germline gives CDR1 SNHLY, CDR2 FYNNEI. Trimming took off 1 base at V and 6 bases at J, with 9 bases between the two ends.

This clone was recorded many times. The chain links TRBV6-6 to TRBJ1-2; D is ambiguous. CDR1 is MNHNY and CDR2 is SVGAGI in the germline V gene (reference sequence). This CDR3 comprises 12 residues. V was clipped by 5 bases and J by 6 bases, with 10 bases between them. DNA for the CDR3: TGTGCCAGCAGTACCCGGGTCGATGGCTACACCTTC. Translated, it gives CASSTRVDGYTF.

This clone turned up a few times. The V call is TRBV18, the J call TRBJ2-7; D possibly corresponds to TRBD1 (5 bases). CDR1 is KGHSH and CDR2 is LQKENI in the germline V gene. Trimming removed 3 bases from V and 3 bases from J, with 18 bases in between. The CDR3 is made up of 16 amino acids. CDR3 DNA: TGTGCCAGCTCACCTGGCATAGGGGCCAACAGCTACGAGCAGTACTTC. The encoded protein is CASSPGIGANSYEQYF.

The chain uses TRBV6-5 and TRBJ1-5; D may be TRBD1 (6 bases). The CDR3 length is 14 residues. V was trimmed by 5 bases and J by 6 bases, leaving 14 bases between them. CDR1 MNHEY and CDR2 SVGAGI come from the germline V gene. For the CDR3, the DNA is TGTGCCAGCAGTAAAACAGGGCTCGGTCAGCCCCAGCATTTT. It yields the protein CASSKTGLGQPQHF.

This clone was detected only a few times. The chain uses TRBV2 and TRBJ1-1, with D possibly matching TRBD1 (5 bases). This CDR3 contains 14 residues. Germline V gene data show CDR1 as SNHLY and CDR2 as FYNNEI. The V and J ends lost 8 bases and 0 bases respectively, with 13 bases between them. The CDR3, as DNA: TGTGCCAGCGGTTTGACAGCTCTGAACACTGAAGCTTTCTTT. Its translation is CASGLTALNTEAFF.

This clone was counted a few times. This chain uses TRBV2 with TRBJ1-5; 7 positions match TRBD1. Germline values: CDR1 SNHLY, CDR2 FYNNEI. The CDR3 is made up of 13 amino acids. The trim removed 7 bases at V and 1 base at J, leaving 1 base unmatched. CDR3: CASTGQSNQPQHF. The CDR3 coding sequence is TGTGCCAGCACGGGACAGAGCAATCAGCCCCAGCATTTT.

This clone was counted a single time. The chain joins TRBV7-2 to TRBJ2-5; D is perhaps TRBD2 (6 bases). The CDR3 is 15 residues long. The V end lost 2 bases, the J end lost 2 bases, and 12 bases lay between the germline ends. The germline gives CDR1 SGHTA, CDR2 FQGNSA. The CDR3 region is CASSLTGTSQETQYF. The CDR3 coding sequence is TGTGCCAGCAGCTTAACCGGGACTTCACAAGAGACCCAGTACTTC. Together with reference TRBV7-2 and TRBJ2-5, the CDR3 gives the full variable domain: GAGVSQSPSNKVTEKGKDVELRCDPISGHTALYWYRQSLGQGLEFLIYFQGNSAPDKSGLPSDRFSAERTGGSVSTLTIQRTQQEDSAVYLCASSLTGTSQETQYFGPGTRLLVL.

The chain is built from TRBV9 and TRBJ1-2; tentatively, D is TRBD1 (6 bases). Deletions cut 0 bases from V and 7 bases from J, with 13 bases between. CDR3 length equals 14 residues. Germline V gene data show CDR1 as SGDLS and CDR2 as YYNGEE. CDR3 sequence (DNA): TGTGCCAGCAGCGTAGCTCAGGGGATGGGTGGCTACACCTTC. Residues: CASSVAQGMGGYTF. The full variable domain, in which reference TRBV9 and TRBJ1-2 provide the parts outside the CDR3, is DSGVTQTPKHLITATGQRVTLRCSPRSGDLSVYWYQQSLDQGLQFLIQYYNGEERAKGNILERFSAQQFPDLHSELNLSSLELGDSALYFCASSVAQGMGGYTFGSGTRLTVV.

This clone has at least ten counts. CDR3 in amino acids: CASSRGTDQPQHF. The CDR3 region has the DNA TGTGCCAGCAGCCGCGGGACAGATCAGCCCCAGCATTTT. The chain links TRBV7-9 to TRBJ1-5; 7 bases fit TRBD1. CDR1 is SEHNR, CDR2 FQNEAQ, per germline (reference sequence). This CDR3 is built from 13 residues. V lost 5 bases, J lost 5 bases, and 3 bases stayed unmatched.

This clone was seen more than once but under ten times. The chain has TRBV9 and TRBJ2-3; 11 positions agree with TRBD2. The ends lost 0 bases at V and 6 bases at J; junction bases unmatched: 6. The CDR3 covers 16 residues. Per the germline V gene, CDR1 is SGDLS and CDR2 is YYNGEE. The chain's CDR3 is CASSVAALAGGDTQYF. The CDR3 DNA reads TGTGCCAGCAGCGTAGCTGCTCTAGCGGGGGGCGATACGCAGTATTTT.

This clone was counted between two and nine times. V gene TRBV2 combines with J gene TRBJ1-5; TRBD1 aligns across 7 bases. Germline CDR1 reads SNHLY; CDR2 reads FYNNEI. V lost 6 bases and J lost 2; bases outside the gene matches: 1. The CDR3 has 13 amino acids. CDR3 sequence: CASSDRGNQPQHF. In DNA, the CDR3 is TGTGCCAGCAGCGACAGGGGCAATCAGCCCCAGCATTTT.

This chain links TRBV15 with TRBJ2-1, with 9 bases matching TRBD1. V trimming: 2 bases; J trimming: 11 bases; junction bases outside the gene matches: 10. Germline V lookup: CDR1 LNHNV, CDR2 YYDKDF (reference sequence). The CDR3 covers 15 residues. CDR3 sequence reads: CATSRRTGEVNKQFF. In nucleotides, the CDR3 is TGTGCCACCAGCAGAAGGACAGGGGAAGTAAATAAGCAGTTCTTC.

In this sample, this clone turned up many times. The V and J genes are TRBV29-1 and TRBJ2-2; 8 nucleotides agree with TRBD1. The ends lost 7 bases at V and 1 base at J; junction bases unmatched: 5. Germline CDR1 reads SQVTM; CDR2 reads ANQGSEA. The CDR3 runs 14 residues. The CDR3 sequence is CSANRGLNTGELFF. In DNA form, the CDR3 reads TGCAGCGCTAACAGGGGGTTGAACACCGGGGAGCTGTTTTTT.

The genes are TRBV7-2 and TRBJ1-5, with no clear D. V gave up 4 bases and J gave up 6 bases, with 16 bases separating them. CDR1 SGHTA and CDR2 FQGNSA come from the germline V gene. CDR3 length equals 15 residues. This chain's CDR3 is CASSSREGPGQPQHF. The CDR3, as DNA: TGTGCCAGCAGCTCCAGAGAGGGCCCGGGTCAGCCCCAGCATTTT. Full variable domain (rest looked up from reference TRBV7-2 and TRBJ1-5): GAGVSQSPSNKVTEKGKDVELRCDPISGHTALYWYRQSLGQGLEFLIYFQGNSAPDKSGLPSDRFSAERTGGSVSTLTIQRTQQEDSAVYLCASSSREGPGQPQHFGDGTRLSIL.

The V call is TRBV19, the J call TRBJ2-7; 11 bases align to TRBD1. The CDR3 runs 15 residues. The germline gives CDR1 LNHDA, CDR2 SQIVND (reference sequence). The V and J ends lost 4 bases and 0 bases, in that order; junction bases with no gene match: 2. CDR3 coding DNA: TGTGCCAGTAGTAAAGGGACAGGGGGCTCCTACGAGCAGTACTTC. Translation gives CASSKGTGGSYEQYF.

This clone was recorded a few times. This chain links TRBV7-3 with TRBJ2-3, with D perhaps matching TRBD2 (5 bases). Germline CDR1 is SGHTA and CDR2 is FQGTGA. Trimming took 4 bases from V and 3 from J, leaving 8 bases between them. The CDR3 totals 13 residues. In DNA form, the CDR3 reads TGTGCCAGCAGCTCGGGGTGGACAGATACGCAGTATTTT. Amino acids: CASSSGWTDTQYF.

This clone has only a few counts. The gene calls are TRBV7-6 and TRBJ2-7; 9 nucleotides agree with TRBD1. Germline V CDR1 and CDR2: SGHVS, FNYEAQ. The V gene end was trimmed by 2 bases and the J gene end by 6 bases; junction bases not matched to a gene: 5. The CDR3 runs 14 residues. The CDR3 DNA is TGTGCCAGCAGCTTACCCTACAGGGGGCCCGAGCAGTACTTC. Its protein is CASSLPYRGPEQYF.

With regard to this clone: The junction departs from the called germline gene at one end, perhaps through a read error. The genes are TRBV7-9 and TRBJ2-5; the D gene is possibly TRBD1 (6 bases). Germline V gene sequence: CDR1 SEHNR, CDR2 FQNEAQ (reference sequence). CDR3 size: 13 residues. The CDR3 is CASSLALKTGKHF. In DNA form, the CDR3 reads TGTGCCAGCAGCTTAGCGCTTAAAACAGGGAAGCACTTC.

This clone was counted only a few times. The genes are TRBV5-4 and TRBJ2-7, with D tentatively TRBD2 (6 bases). Germline CDR1 is SGHNT and CDR2 is YYREEE (reference sequence). This CDR3 has 15 residues. Trimming shortened V by 2 bases and J by 0 bases, and 12 bases separated the two germline ends. The DNA for the CDR3 is TGTGCCAGCAGCTTTGAGGGGACTTACTCCTACGAGCAGTACTTC. Translating it yields CASSFEGTYSYEQYF.

A few counts support this clone. This chain connects TRBV7-3 to TRBJ2-1, with 8 positions matching TRBD2. The CDR3 runs to 12 residues. Germline CDR1 SGHTA, CDR2 FQGTGA. After removal of 5 bases from V and 7 bases from J, the junction contained 1 base not matched to a gene. Here the CDR3 DNA reads TGTGCCAGCAGCGCTAGCGGGAATGAGCAGTTCTTC. Translation gives CASSASGNEQFF.

In its sample, this clone was seen once. The chain joins TRBV5-1 to TRBJ2-5; 8 bases fit TRBD2. CDR3 length equals 14 residues. Per the germline V gene, CDR1 is SGHRS and CDR2 is YFSETQ. J gave up 1 base and V 4 bases, and 3 bases lay outside the gene matches. CDR3 amino acids: CASSIGGVQETQYF. The CDR3 DNA sequence: TGCGCCAGCAGCATCGGGGGGGTCCAAGAGACCCAGTACTTC.

The chain couples TRBV27 to TRBJ2-1, with 7 bases aligning to TRBD1. Germline values: CDR1 MNHEY, CDR2 SMNVEV (reference sequence). Unmatched junction bases numbered 7, after V lost 4 bases and J lost 4 bases. The CDR3 sequence is 15 residues long. For the CDR3, the DNA is TGTGCCAGCAGTTCCGGGGCAGGGGGTTACAATGAGCAGTTCTTC. It specifies CASSSGAGGYNEQFF.

The sample holds a few counts of this clone. The chain couples TRBV6-6 to TRBJ2-7; D is perhaps TRBD1 (6 bases). The V gene's germline CDR1 is MNHNY and CDR2 SVGAGI (reference sequence). This CDR3 spans 14 amino acids. Between the trimmed V and J ends, which lost 2 bases and 2 bases, there was a span of 10 bases. The CDR3 here is CASSYGDRTYEQYF. The CDR3, as DNA: TGTGCCAGCAGTTACGGAGACAGGACCTACGAGCAGTACTTC.